The clone carrying this T cell receptor beta chain occurred once. The antigen is undetermined. The sample originates from a study of T cell responses to AZD1222 COVID-19 vaccine. Study-level findings and limits: Clonal diversity was possibly underestimated, and the donors were mostly white British, with more females. CD4 TCRs linked to vaccination spanned spike, dominating at 160-218 and 743-854. Unmutated variant regions are reportedly the target of nearly half of TCRs that are spike-specific.

Some second doses came at about 4 weeks and others at about 12 weeks; these were pooled. Clones were read by immunoSEQ multiplex PCR, and TCRdb kept only the in-frame ones, dropping some. The sample has more than 95,000 clones, 88% seen once. The CDR3 contains 15 residues. Germline V CDR1 and CDR2: SGHAT, FQNNGV. The V end lost 8 bases, the J end lost 7 bases, and 23 bases lay between the germline ends. The rearrangement joins TRBV11-2 to TRBJ1-2; D is uncertain. The source of this sequence is an adult who received the AZD1222 COVID-19 vaccine. The material sequenced was peripheral blood, taken 28 days after the second AZD1222 dose. The CDR3 DNA sequence: TGTGCCAGCTCGGCAGGCCTTCGAGGGTACGGTGGCTACACCTTC. It yields the protein CASSAGLRGYGGYTF.